Listed below are T cell receptor beta chains from one sample, sequenced in a study of blood T cells in healthy people across ages. TCRdb independently ran MiXCR on the 5' RACE reads; one entry per CDR3 protein. The table includes 550,000 to 650,000 distinct CDR3 sequences, approximately 30% detected once. The sample was blood. Source of these receptors: a woman older than 75 in good health. CDR3s include the opening cysteine and the closing phenylalanine or tryptophan. The order of the fields is D gene, clone size, J gene, V gene, CDR3 protein, CDR3 DNA. The D gene is left open where the match is weak. For some rows the clone size is stated as once, few or many, or as a class when expanded; others skip it.

>.|many|TRBJ1-5|TRBV7-9
CASSSQGLGGQPQHF
TGTGCCAGCAGCTCACAGGGTTTGGGAGGTCAGCCCCAGCATTTT
>TRBD1|.|TRBJ1-2|TRBV6-5
CASSPGDRPNYGYTF
TGTGCCAGCAGCCCCGGGGACAGACCTAACTATGGCTACACCTTC
>.|.|TRBJ1-2|TRBV13
CASSLRGKEVQGYTF
TGTGCCAGCAGCTTACGGGGAAAGGAGGTTCAGGGCTACACCTTC
>TRBD1|many|TRBJ1-2|TRBV27
CASSFSGGNGYTF
TGTGCCAGCAGTTTCTCAGGGGGCAATGGCTACACCTTC
>.|many|TRBJ2-1|TRBV5-5
CASSFVASRDNEQFF
TGTGCCAGCAGCTTCGTGGCTAGCCGGGACAATGAGCAGTTCTTC
>TRBD2|few|TRBJ2-7|TRBV10-3
CAISDPDSGTDPYEQYF
TGTGCCATCAGTGACCCCGACAGCGGGACGGACCCCTACGAGCAGTACTTC
>.|.|TRBJ1-6|TRBV25-1
CASKADSGSPLHF
TGTGCCAGCAAGGCCGACTCGGGGTCACCCCTCCACTTT
>TRBD2|many|TRBJ2-3|TRBV5-1
CASNRGDSSTDTQYF
TGCGCCAGCAACCGGGGGGACTCTAGCACAGATACGCAGTATTTT
>.|many|TRBJ1-4|TRBV25-1
CASSAAGAIYEKLFF
TGTGCCAGCAGTGCTGCGGGGGCGATTTATGAAAAACTGTTTTTT
>TRBD2|few|TRBJ2-1|TRBV3-1
CASSQNLAGCNEQFF
TGTGCCAGCAGCCAAAACCTAGCGGGGTGCAATGAGCAGTTCTTC
>.|.|TRBJ1-2|TRBV19
CASSPEGPRRYGYTF
TGTGCCAGTAGCCCAGAAGGGCCCAGGCGGTATGGCTACACCTTC
>TRBD2|.|TRBJ2-3|TRBV20-1
CSARGGNGQPQYF
TGCAGTGCTAGGGGAGGGAACGGTCAGCCCCAGTATTTT
>TRBD1|.|TRBJ1-4|TRBV2
CASRLDRSGEKLFF
TGTGCCAGCAGGCTGGACAGGTCGGGGGAAAAACTGTTTTTT
>.|.|TRBJ1-2|TRBV5-1
CASSLTVSEGYTF
TGCGCCAGCAGCTTGACAGTGAGTGAGGGCTACACCTTC
>TRBD1|many|TRBJ2-6|TRBV5-1
CASFPKPGQGYSGANVLTF
TGCGCCAGCTTTCCTAAGCCGGGACAGGGATACTCTGGGGCCAACGTCCTGACTTTC
>.|few|TRBJ1-5|TRBV5-6
CASSLFGAGVNQPQHF
TGTGCCAGCAGCTTGTTCGGGGCAGGGGTCAATCAGCCCCAGCATTTT
>.|few|TRBJ1-5|TRBV7-2
CASSLDGAPRPQHF
TGTGCCAGCAGCTTAGACGGAGCGCCTCGGCCCCAGCATTTT
>TRBD2|.|TRBJ2-5|TRBV25-1
CASSASWTSGGGETQYF
TGTGCCAGCAGTGCTTCATGGACTAGCGGGGGTGGAGAGACCCAGTACTTC
>.|few|TRBJ2-3|TRBV5-1
CASSLSGNTQYF
TGCGCCAGCAGCCTCTCCGGGAATACGCAGTATTTT
>.|.|TRBJ1-1|TRBV5-1
CASSFESGRRAEAFF
TGCGCCAGCAGCTTCGAATCGGGCAGGCGCGCTGAAGCTTTCTTT
>.|many|TRBJ2-3|TRBV20-1
CSARATVGDLLGTDTQYF
TGCAGTGCTAGAGCGACAGTCGGCGATCTTTTGGGCACAGATACGCAGTATTTT
>TRBD1|few|TRBJ1-6|TRBV5-1
CASSKGTGSNNSPLHF
TGCGCCAGCAGCAAAGGGACAGGATCCAATAATTCACCCCTCCACTTT
>.|few|TRBJ2-7|TRBV4-3
CASSQIEQPFYEQYF
TGCGCCAGCAGCCAAATCGAACAGCCTTTCTACGAGCAGTACTTC
>.|.|TRBJ2-2|TRBV7-2
CASSLIQNGELFF
TGTGCCAGCAGCTTAATACAAAACGGGGAGCTGTTTTTT
>.|.|TRBJ2-5|TRBV3-1
CASSQVGRGGNEQYF
TGTGCCAGCAGCCAAGTTGGCAGGGGGGGCAATGAGCAGTACTTC
>TRBD2|many|TRBJ2-1|TRBV20-1
CSARLIPGTSGGPLSYNEQFF
TGCAGTGCTAGGTTAATACCCGGGACTAGCGGGGGGCCCCTCTCCTACAATGAGCAGTTCTTC
>TRBD1|many|TRBJ2-3|TRBV18
CASSPRGQVSTDTQYF
TGTGCCAGCTCACCACGGGGACAGGTCAGCACAGATACGCAGTATTTT
>.|once|TRBJ2-3|TRBV20-1
CSASMHLGSTDTQYF
TGCAGTGCTAGCATGCACTTGGGTTCCACAGATACGCAGTATTTT
>.|few|TRBJ1-1|TRBV7-3
CASSLNYRGKNTEAFF
TGTGCTAGCAGCTTAAATTACCGGGGAAAGAACACTGAAGCTTTCTTT
>TRBD1|few|TRBJ1-1|TRBV7-8
CASSLDTGVNTEAFF
TGTGCCAGCAGCTTAGATACAGGGGTTAACACTGAAGCTTTCTTT
>.|.|TRBJ1-1|TRBV7-8
CASSLGASVSRSEAFF
TGTGCCAGCAGCTTGGGCGCTTCGGTGAGTCGGTCTGAAGCTTTCTTT
>.|many|TRBJ1-4|TRBV20-1
CSAFPGDEKLFF
TGCAGTGCCTTCCCCGGGGATGAAAAACTGTTTTTT
>.|many|TRBJ2-5|TRBV10-3
CAISEDPPVETQYF
TGTGCCATCAGTGAGGACCCCCCGGTAGAGACCCAGTACTTC
>.|.|TRBJ2-4|TRBV6-2/TRBV6-3
CASSYSLAKNIQYF
TGTGCCAGCAGTTACTCTCTTGCCAAAAACATTCAGTACTTC
>TRBD2|few|TRBJ2-3|TRBV7-9
CASNAPAGRGVRGTQYF
TGTGCCAGCAACGCCCCCGCAGGGCGGGGGGTTCGTGGTACGCAGTATTTT
>.|many|TRBJ1-3|TRBV18
CASSPLGHADSGNTIYF
TGTGCCAGCTCACCATTGGGACACGCCGACTCTGGAAACACCATATATTTT
>.|many|TRBJ1-6|TRBV10-3
CAIGREGNSPLHF
TGTGCCATCGGAAGGGAGGGAAATTCACCCCTCCACTTT
>.|once|TRBJ2-5|TRBV20-1
CSATEIQETQYF
TGCAGTGCTACAGAGATTCAAGAGACCCAGTACTTC
>.|.|TRBJ1-2|TRBV30
CACLPDGYTF
TGTGCCTGCTTGCCGGATGGCTACACCTTC
>.|.|TRBJ2-1|TRBV14
CASSRVGDYYNEQFF
TGTGCCAGCAGCCGGGTGGGGGATTACTACAATGAGCAGTTCTTC
>.|.|TRBJ2-7|TRBV28
CASSPGFRDGEQYF
TGTGCCAGCAGTCCCGGGTTTCGAGACGGCGAGCAGTACTTC